Each of the 24 T cell receptor beta chains below was sequenced from the same sample in a study of lymphopenia after photon versus proton radiotherapy. Assay: immunoSEQ multiplex PCR; the TCRdb copy retains only in-frame clones and omits some. Here the sample spans roughly 30,000 clones, 87% being singletons. This specimen consisted of peripheral blood, obtained from a patient treated with proton-based radiotherapy. These receptors were collected from a woman aged 55-69 years with cholangiocarcinoma. Some clones in this sample may be carry-over from other donors' samples.

The chain employs TRBV5-1 and TRBJ2-1; TRBD2 matches at 14 bases. The CDR3 length is 14 residues. Germline loops: CDR1 SGHRS, CDR2 YFSETQ. Trimming at V came to 7 bases and at J to 7 bases, leaving 4 bases not matched to a gene. The CDR3 DNA is TGCGCCAGCCAAGGGACTAGCGGGAGTAATGAGCAGTTCTTC. It translates to CASQGTSGSNEQFF.

The V gene is TRBV7-2, the J gene TRBJ1-4; no clear D gene. This CDR3 comprises 15 residues. Trimming left V 1 base short and J 2 bases short, with 8 bases between. Per the germline V gene, CDR1 is SGHTA and CDR2 is FQGNSA. The CDR3 loop reads CASSLGVVTNEKLFF. In DNA form, the CDR3 reads TGTGCCAGCAGCTTAGGGGTAGTTACTAATGAAAAACTGTTTTTT.

Note on this clone: A junction boundary mismatches the germline segment, possibly from a read error. The sample has other DNA sequences that encode this CDR3 too. The chain has TRBV19 and TRBJ1-5, with a tentative D call TRBD1 (5 bases). CDR3 length: 14 amino acids. Germline V gene lookup returns CDR1 LNHDA and CDR2 SQIVND (reference sequence). CDR3 loop: CASRGPDSNQPQHF. CDR3 nucleotide sequence: TGTGCCAGTAGGGGGCCCGATAGCAACCAGCCCCAGCATTTT.

The chain combines TRBV5-1 with TRBJ2-3; no definite D call. The CDR3 has 14 residues. CDR1 SGHRS and CDR2 YFSETQ come from the germline V gene. V was pared by 4 bases and J by 1 base, with 10 bases between. The chain's CDR3 is CASSLVQGTDTQYF. CDR3 DNA: TGCGCCAGCAGCCTCGTCCAGGGCACAGATACGCAGTATTTT. Supplemented by reference TRBV5-1 and TRBJ2-3, the full variable domain reads KAGVTQTPRYLIKTRGQQVTLSCSPISGHRSVSWYQQTPGQGLQFLFEYFSETQRNKGNFPGRFSGRQFSNSRSEMNVSTLELGDSALYLCASSLVQGTDTQYFGPGTRLTVL.

The chain links TRBV27 to TRBJ1-1; D is unresolved. Germline CDR1 MNHEY, CDR2 SMNVEV (reference sequence). The CDR3 is 13 residues long. Trimming left V 5 bases short and J 2 bases short, with 9 bases between. The CDR3 DNA sequence: TGTGCCAGCAGTCTTACGGTTAACACTGAAGCTTTCTTT. As protein: CASSLTVNTEAFF.

This rearrangement joins TRBV2 to TRBJ1-2; no definite D call. The CDR3 spans 14 residues. Germline assignment: CDR1 SNHLY and CDR2 FYNNEI. V was pared by 3 bases and J by 7 bases, with 15 bases between. This CDR3 reads CASSEGRTQGGYTF. The CDR3 DNA sequence: TGTGCCAGCAGTGAGGGCAGGACGCAAGGTGGCTACACCTTC.

This chain connects TRBV5-1 to TRBJ2-7; 9 bases agree with TRBD1. CDR3 length: 15 residues. Germline CDR1 reads SGHRS; CDR2 reads YFSETQ. The trim removed 2 bases at V and 2 bases at J, leaving 5 bases unmatched. The CDR3 sequence: CASSFTQGAPYEQYF. CDR3 DNA sequence: TGCGCCAGCAGCTTTACACAGGGGGCCCCCTACGAGCAGTACTTC.

This rearrangement joins TRBV6-6 to TRBJ1-1; a weak D match, TRBD1 (6 bases). The V gene's germline CDR1 is MNHNY and CDR2 SVGAGI (reference sequence). V lost 7 bases and J 6 bases, leaving 15 bases between the germline ends. The CDR3 totals 13 residues. The CDR3, as DNA: TGTGCCAGCATCCCGGGGGGCCGGGCTGAAGCTTTCTTT. Protein product: CASIPGGRAEAFF.

The gene calls are TRBV21-1 and TRBJ2-7. TRBV21-1 is tagged as a pseudogene. This CDR3 spans 16 amino acids. CDR3 in DNA: TGTGCCAGCAGCAAAGAGGTCCGTCTTAGGGCCTACGAGCAGTACTTC. Its translation: CASSKEVRLRAYEQYF.

The J gene is TRBJ1-1, the V gene TRBV29-1; perhaps TRBD1 as D (5 bases). The CDR3 contains 12 residues. Per the germline V gene, CDR1 is SQVTM and CDR2 is ANQGSEA. V was shortened by 6 bases and J by 1 base, with 9 bases between the two germline ends. The CDR3 region is CSVQRGNTEAFF. The CDR3 nucleotides read TGCAGCGTCCAAAGGGGGAACACTGAAGCTTTCTTT.

The CDR3 sequence is CAISEGRVQQSTNEKLFF. The CDR3, as DNA: TGTGCCATCAGTGAGGGCAGGGTCCAACAATCAACTAATGAAAAACTGTTTTTT. The V gene is TRBV10-3, the J gene TRBJ1-4, with D tentatively TRBD1 (5 bases). This CDR3 contains 18 residues. Trimming removed 2 bases at V and 0 bases at J, with 16 bases between. The V gene's germline CDR1 is ENHRY and CDR2 SYGVKD.

The chain links TRBV9 to TRBJ2-1; TRBD1 aligns across 8 bases. Germline V CDR1 and CDR2: SGDLS, YYNGEE. The CDR3 extends over 17 amino acids. V shed 2 bases and J 7 bases; nucleotides not matched to a gene: 14. The CDR3 reads CASSVVISGGGGNEQFF. CDR3 sequence (DNA): TGTGCCAGCAGCGTTGTAATCTCAGGGGGCGGTGGGAATGAGCAGTTCTTC.

The chain recombines TRBV7-9 with TRBJ1-2; D gene unclear. The CDR3 is made up of 12 amino acids. The V and J ends lost 5 bases and 2 bases respectively, with 6 bases between them. The germline CDR1 and CDR2 sequences are SEHNR and FQNEAQ (reference sequence). The CDR3, as DNA: TGTGCCAGCAGCCAGGTAAACTATGGCTACACCTTC. Protein: CASSQVNYGYTF.

This chain uses TRBV5-1 with TRBJ2-3; tentative D call: TRBD1 (7 bases). CDR1 is SGHRS and CDR2 is YFSETQ in the germline V gene. The CDR3 is 15 residues long. Trimming pared 5 bases from V and 2 bases from J, leaving 15 bases between. The CDR3 DNA follows: TGCGCCAGCAGTTCGGCGGGACAGCCCACAGATACGCAGTATTTT. Its translation: CASSSAGQPTDTQYF.

V and J are TRBV18 and TRBJ2-1; D remains ambiguous. There are 14 residues in the CDR3. V was pared by 1 base and J by 4 bases, with 8 bases between. The V gene's germline CDR1 is KGHSH and CDR2 LQKENI. The CDR3 sequence: CASSPQTLYNEQFF. In DNA, the CDR3 is TGTGCCAGCTCACCACAGACGCTTTACAATGAGCAGTTCTTC.

The CDR3 loop reads CASSKSQQETQYF. CDR3 in DNA: TGTGCCAGCTCAAAGTCACAGCAAGAGACCCAGTACTTC. The V call is TRBV18, the J call TRBJ2-5; D is unresolved. The CDR3 is 13 amino acids. The V gene lost 5 bases and the J gene lost 2 bases, with 9 bases spanning the gap. CDR1 is KGHSH, CDR2 LQKENI, per germline.

The rearrangement links TRBV4-2 to TRBJ2-6, with D unclear. This CDR3 is 16 amino acids long. The germline gives CDR1 LGHNA, CDR2 YNFKEQ. With 8 bases removed from V and 2 bases from J, the gap between germline ends came to 16 bases. CDR3 nucleotides: TGTGCCAGCGGCGTCGTATCGGGCGCTGGGGCCAACGTCCTGACTTTC. It codes for CASGVVSGAGANVLTF.

This chain's CDR3 is CASSVTSTDTQYF. CDR3 DNA: TGTGCCAGCAGCGTTACTAGCACAGATACGCAGTATTTT. The chain recombines TRBV9 with TRBJ2-3; D unresolved. This CDR3 comprises 13 residues. Germline V gene sequence: CDR1 SGDLS, CDR2 YYNGEE. V lost 2 bases and J lost 0, with 4 bases in between.

The V call is TRBV19, the J call TRBJ2-7; TRBD1 or TRBD2 may be the D gene (5 bases each). Trimming took off 5 bases at V and 5 bases at J, with 16 bases between the two ends. The CDR3 has 14 residues. Germline assignment: CDR1 LNHDA and CDR2 SQIVND (reference sequence). The CDR3 spells CASSYRGVVDEQYF. The CDR3, as DNA: TGTGCCAGTAGTTATCGAGGGGTTGTGGACGAGCAGTACTTC.

The gene calls are TRBV6-5 and TRBJ1-5; tentative D call: TRBD1 (5 bases). V lost 7 bases and J 4 bases, leaving 11 bases between the germline ends. CDR3 size: 13 residues. CDR1 is MNHEY, CDR2 SVGAGI, per germline. CDR3 DNA sequence: TGTGCCAGCACACCAAAGGGGAATCAGCCCCAGCATTTT. It yields the protein CASTPKGNQPQHF.

This rearrangement joins TRBV2 to TRBJ1-5, with 7 bases aligning to TRBD1. Losses at the gene ends were 2 bases for V and 6 bases for J; bases not matched to a gene: 4. The CDR3 contains 14 residues. Germline loops: CDR1 SNHLY, CDR2 FYNNEI. DNA of the CDR3: TGTGCCAGCAGTGAACGGGACAGTGCTCAGCCCCAGCATTTT. It specifies CASSERDSAQPQHF.

This chain links TRBV5-1 with TRBJ2-7; 9 bases fit TRBD2. The CDR3 has 14 residues. Germline CDR1 reads SGHRS; CDR2 reads YFSETQ. V trimming: 4 bases; J trimming: 3 bases; junction bases outside the gene matches: 5. The CDR3 coding sequence is TGCGCCAGCAGCATAGCGGGAGAAGGCTACGAGCAGTACTTC. Its translation is CASSIAGEGYEQYF.

CDR3 sequence reads: CASSPGQGRRYSNQPQHF. The CDR3 nucleotides read TGTGCCAGCTCTCCGGGACAGGGGCGCAGGTATAGCAATCAGCCCCAGCATTTT. V is TRBV18 and J is TRBJ1-5; 10 bases line up with TRBD1. The CDR3 loop spans 18 amino acids. CDR1 is KGHSH and CDR2 is LQKENI in the germline V gene. The J segment lost 0 bases and the V segment lost 6 bases, leaving 11 bases of the junction unmatched.

The chain is built from TRBV20-1 and TRBJ1-4; no clear D gene. Trimming pared 7 bases from V and 7 bases from J, leaving 7 bases between. There are 10 residues in the CDR3. Per germline, CDR1 DFQATT and CDR2 SNEGSKA (reference sequence). CDR3 DNA sequence: TGCAGTGTCATGGGTGAAAAACTGTTTTTT. It is translated as CSVMGEKLFF.